Below, 30 T cell receptor beta chains from the same sample are listed, as sequenced in a study of T cell responses to AZD1222 COVID-19 vaccine. Profiling relied on immunoSEQ multiplex PCR, and the TCRdb table lists in-frame clones only, not all of them. The sample records around 190,000 clones, roughly 92% being singletons. The material sequenced was peripheral blood, taken on day 0 of AZD1222 vaccination. Every receptor here comes from an adult in good health.

The rearrangement links TRBV30 to TRBJ1-2, with 9 positions matching TRBD1. The germline gives CDR1 GTSNPN, CDR2 SVGIG (reference sequence). The junction had 7 bases not matched to a gene; V was cut back by 1 base and J by 7 bases. The length of the CDR3 is 14 residues. The CDR3 region has the DNA TGTGCCTGGAGTGAGGGACAGGGAGTCAGTGGCTACACCTTC. This sequence encodes CAWSEGQGVSGYTF.

The chain carries TRBV3-1 (or the pseudogene TRBV3-2) and TRBJ1-5; D is unresolved. This CDR3 is 16 amino acids long. Germline loops: CDR1 LGHDT, CDR2 YNNKEL (reference sequence). The germline V and J ends were trimmed by 1 base and 0 bases, with 10 bases remaining between them. Written as DNA, the CDR3 is TGTGCCAGCAGCCAAGGACTGCCCAGTAGCAATCAGCCCCAGCATTTT. It codes for CASSQGLPSSNQPQHF.

CDR3: CAISESVYGYTF. The CDR3 bases are TGTGCCATCAGTGAGTCGGTCTATGGCTACACCTTC. The chain uses TRBV10-3 and TRBJ1-2; no firm D call. CDR3 size: 12 residues. CDR1 and CDR2 (germline): ENHRY, SYGVKD. Deletions cut 0 bases from V and 4 bases from J, with 3 bases between.

This clone was picked up one time. The chain recombines TRBV10-3 with TRBJ1-2, with 7 bases lining up with TRBD1. CDR3 length equals 15 residues. With V trimmed by 3 bases and J by 6 bases, 10 bases remained unmatched. The germline gives CDR1 ENHRY, CDR2 SYGVKD. The CDR3 region is CAISERDSRGNGYTF. The CDR3 DNA is TGTGCCATCAGTGAACGGGACAGCCGAGGGAATGGCTACACCTTC.

The V gene is TRBV11-1, the J gene TRBJ1-3, with TRBD1 identical over 7 bases. Germline V gene lookup returns CDR1 SGHAT and CDR2 FQDESV (reference sequence). Germline trimming cut 6 bases from V and 2 bases from J; bases unmatched to any gene: 4. This CDR3 contains 14 residues. CDR3 nucleotides: TGTGCCAGCAGTCAGGGGGGCGCTGGAAACACCATATATTTT. Amino acid sequence: CASSQGGAGNTIYF.

This rearrangement joins TRBV5-1 to TRBJ2-1; the match to TRBD2 covers 10 bases. V lost 3 bases, J lost 5 bases, and 5 bases stayed unmatched. Germline CDR1 is SGHRS and CDR2 is YFSETQ. The CDR3 runs to 15 residues. CDR3 protein: CASSSLAGDNNEQFF. The CDR3, as DNA: TGCGCCAGCAGCTCCCTAGCGGGAGATAACAATGAGCAGTTCTTC.

For this clone: The junction does not match germline at one end; this may be a read error. The CDR3 region is CASSLPSF. The CDR3 coding sequence is TGTGCCAGCAGTCTTCCCTCCTTC. This chain connects TRBV5-4 to TRBJ1-2, with D hard to call. This CDR3 is 8 amino acids long. Looked up from germline, CDR1 is SGHNT and CDR2 is YYREEE (reference sequence).

This rearrangement joins TRBV18 to TRBJ2-7; D remains ambiguous. Trimming shortened V by 5 bases and J by 0 bases, and 5 bases separated the two germline ends. From germline, CDR1 is KGHSH and CDR2 LQKENI. CDR3 size: 12 residues. The CDR3 loop is CASSALSYEQYF. The CDR3 bases are TGTGCCAGCTCAGCGCTCTCCTACGAGCAGTACTTC.

The CDR3 sequence: CASSYGDRATEAFF. The CDR3, as DNA: TGTGCCAGCAGTTACGGAGACAGGGCAACTGAAGCTTTCTTT. V usage is TRBV6-6 and J usage is TRBJ1-1; 7 nucleotides agree with TRBD1. Germline assignment: CDR1 MNHNY and CDR2 SVGAGI (reference sequence). The J segment lost 5 bases and the V segment lost 2 bases, leaving 5 bases of the junction unmatched. This CDR3 has 14 amino acids.

The chain recombines TRBV9 with TRBJ2-7; 8 bases fit TRBD2. Trimming removed 5 bases from V and 2 bases from J; junction bases left unmatched: 3. This CDR3 is built from 13 residues. Germline V gene data show CDR1 as SGDLS and CDR2 as YYNGEE. This chain's CDR3 is CASSGGGTYEQYF. DNA of the CDR3: TGTGCCAGCAGTGGCGGGGGGACCTACGAGCAGTACTTC.

The rearrangement uses TRBV6-4 and TRBJ2-1; D unclear. In germline, CDR1 is MRHNA, CDR2 SNTAGT. Trimming took 2 bases from V and 0 from J, leaving 17 bases between them. This CDR3 has 18 amino acids. CDR3 sequence reads: CASSDEDPPRPSYNEQFF. The CDR3 DNA is TGTGCCAGCAGTGACGAGGATCCCCCCAGACCCTCCTACAATGAGCAGTTCTTC.

This rearrangement joins TRBV11-3 to TRBJ1-6; D possibly corresponds to TRBD1 (5 bases). In germline, CDR1 is SGHNT, CDR2 YENEEA. V was clipped by 4 bases and J by 10 bases, with 11 bases between them. The CDR3 extends over 13 amino acids. CDR3 sequence (DNA): TGTGCCAGCAGCTCCTTCGGGGGATCACCCCTCCACTTT. Translation: CASSSFGGSPLHF.

This clone was seen just once. V gene TRBV6-5 combines with J gene TRBJ1-3; D is unclear. The CDR3 covers 15 residues. Germline CDR1 reads MNHEY; CDR2 reads SVGAGI. The germline V and J ends were trimmed by 6 bases and 0 bases, with 12 bases remaining between them. CDR3 sequence reads: CASRPPGLSGNTIYF. Here the CDR3 DNA reads TGTGCCAGCAGACCTCCCGGACTCTCTGGAAACACCATATATTTT.

The rearrangement links TRBV29-1 to TRBJ1-2; the D is unclear. The V gene lost 3 bases and the J gene lost 4 bases, with 9 bases spanning the gap. The CDR3 extends over 12 amino acids. CDR1 and CDR2 (germline): SQVTM, ANQGSEA. The CDR3 loop is CSVEAELYGYTF. The CDR3 DNA reads as TGCAGCGTTGAGGCCGAACTCTATGGCTACACCTTC. Combining the CDR3 with reference TRBV29-1 and TRBJ1-2 gives the whole variable domain SAVISQKPSRDICQRGTSLTIQCQVDSQVTMMFWYRQQPGQSLTLIATANQGSEATYESGFVIDKFPISRPNLTFSTLTVSNMSPEDSSIYLCSVEAELYGYTFGSGTRLTVV.

The chain combines TRBV2 with TRBJ1-6; D may be TRBD1 (5 bases). V was shortened by 6 bases and J by 8 bases, with 17 bases between the two germline ends. This CDR3 is 15 amino acids long. From germline, CDR1 is SNHLY and CDR2 FYNNEI. The CDR3 loop is CASRSRTGGDSPLHF. CDR3 in DNA: TGTGCCAGCAGATCGCGAACAGGAGGTGATTCACCCCTCCACTTT.

The chain has TRBV6-2 or TRBV6-3 and TRBJ1-1; tentative D call: TRBD1 (5 bases). This CDR3 spans 14 amino acids. Looked up from germline, CDR1 is MNHEY and CDR2 is SVGEGT. Trimming shortened V by 2 bases and J by 4 bases, and 11 bases separated the two germline ends. CDR3 bases: TGTGCCAGCAGTTACGTCACAGGTACCACTGAAGCTTTCTTT. It codes for CASSYVTGTTEAFF.

The chain links TRBV3-1 (or the pseudogene TRBV3-2) to TRBJ2-2, with D perhaps matching TRBD2 (6 bases). Trimming stripped 2 bases from V and 4 bases from J, with 14 bases between. The germline CDR1 and CDR2 sequences are LGHDT and YNNKEL (reference sequence). The CDR3 covers 16 residues. CDR3 sequence: CASSQTPAGGTGELFF. CDR3 sequence (DNA): TGTGCCAGCAGCCAAACCCCCGCCGGGGGCACCGGGGAGCTGTTTTTT.

The chain has TRBV2 and TRBJ1-6; D unresolved. The CDR3 sequence is 15 residues long. The V gene lost 7 bases and the J gene lost 10 bases, with 20 bases spanning the gap. CDR1 and CDR2 from the germline V gene are SNHLY and FYNNEI. CDR3 coding DNA: TGTGCCAGCACTGTGGGCAGCCCTTTGCGATCACCCCTCCACTTT. Translating gives CASTVGSPLRSPLHF. The full variable domain, completed using reference TRBV2 and TRBJ1-6, is EPEVTQTPSHQVTQMGQEVILRCVPISNHLYFYWYRQILGQKVEFLVSFYNNEISEKSEIFDDQFSVERPDGSNFTLKIRSTKLEDSAMYFCASTVGSPLRSPLHFGNGTRLTVT.

The rearrangement links TRBV11-2 to TRBJ1-2; D might be TRBD1 (6 bases). This CDR3 region has 11 residues. Trimming took off 10 bases at V and 5 bases at J, with 11 bases between the two ends. The germline CDR1 and CDR2 sequences are SGHAT and FQNNGV. The CDR3 loop reads CAMGGGYGYTF. The CDR3, as DNA: TGTGCCATGGGAGGGGGTTATGGCTACACCTTC. Complete variable domain (other parts from reference TRBV11-2 and TRBJ1-2): EAGVAQSPRYKIIEKRQSVAFWCNPISGHATLYWYQQILGQGPKLLIQFQNNGVVDDSQLPKDRFSAERLKGVDSTLKIQPAKLEDSAVYLCAMGGGYGYTFGSGTRLTVV.

The chain is built from TRBV5-1 and TRBJ2-5; no firm D call. The CDR3 runs to 14 residues. Between the trimmed V and J ends, which lost 7 bases and 0 bases, there was a span of 13 bases. Germline V gives CDR1 SGHRS, CDR2 YFSETQ. The CDR3 loop is CASAEGPHQETQYF. In DNA, the CDR3 is TGCGCCAGCGCGGAAGGGCCCCACCAAGAGACCCAGTACTTC.

The chain has TRBV9 and TRBJ2-1; 8 bases match TRBD1. The CDR3 runs to 14 residues. Germline assignment: CDR1 SGDLS and CDR2 YYNGEE. With V trimmed by 4 bases and J by 8 bases, 8 bases remained unmatched. The chain's CDR3 is CASSIIAGGDEQFF. The DNA of the CDR3 is TGTGCCAGCAGCATCATTGCAGGGGGCGATGAGCAGTTCTTC. Complete variable domain (other parts from reference TRBV9 and TRBJ2-1): DSGVTQTPKHLITATGQRVTLRCSPRSGDLSVYWYQQSLDQGLQFLIQYYNGEERAKGNILERFSAQQFPDLHSELNLSSLELGDSALYFCASSIIAGGDEQFFGPGTRLTVL.

The chain links TRBV19 to TRBJ1-6, with TRBD1 matching 9 bases. Unmatched junction bases numbered 7, after V lost 6 bases and J lost 7 bases. Germline CDR1 and CDR2: LNHDA and SQIVND (reference sequence). The length of the CDR3 is 15 residues. The CDR3 DNA reads as TGTGCCAGTAGATCGACAGGGGGACTCAATTCACCCCTCCACTTT. Translating gives CASRSTGGLNSPLHF.

The rearrangement links TRBV7-5 to TRBJ1-2; TRBD1 is the table's D call and was not checked against the DNA. TRBV7-5 is marked as a pseudogene. The CDR3 runs to 10 residues. The chain's CDR3 is CVQGIYGYTF. The CDR3 coding sequence is TGTGTACAGGGGATCTATGGCTACACCTTC.

The chain has TRBV7-9 and TRBJ1-1, with D unclear. This CDR3 region has 15 residues. CDR1 and CDR2 from the germline V gene are SEHNR and FQNEAQ (reference sequence). Trimming took 5 bases from V and 0 from J, leaving 13 bases between them. The CDR3 coding sequence is TGTGCCAGCAGCCCCTCGGAGGGAATGAACACTGAAGCTTTCTTT. Translated: CASSPSEGMNTEAFF.

The J gene is TRBJ2-3, the V gene TRBV28, with 10 nucleotides matching TRBD1. In germline, CDR1 is MDHEN, CDR2 SYDVKM. V was pared by 3 bases and J by 2 bases, with 8 bases of the junction left unmatched. CDR3 size: 17 residues. CDR3 nucleotides: TGTGCCAGCAGTTTCCCATCCGGGACAGGGGACACAGATACGCAGTATTTT. Translating it yields CASSFPSGTGDTDTQYF.

The chain recombines TRBV2 with TRBJ1-5, with no clear D. V was shortened by 5 bases and J by 7 bases, with 9 bases between the two germline ends. In germline, CDR1 is SNHLY, CDR2 FYNNEI. This CDR3 has 12 residues. This chain's CDR3 is CASSREGQPQHF. In nucleotides, the CDR3 is TGTGCCAGCAGTCGGGAGGGCCAGCCCCAGCATTTT.

This chain links TRBV25-1 with TRBJ1-3; D remains unclear. The V gene's germline CDR1 is MGHDK and CDR2 SYGVNS. V lost 7 bases and J 9 bases, leaving 16 bases between the germline ends. There are 13 residues in the CDR3. DNA for the CDR3: TGTGCCAGCACCCCGGGCCCCCGGGGCACCATATATTTT. Protein sequence: CASTPGPRGTIYF.

The chain combines TRBV18 with TRBJ2-1, with a weak D call TRBD2 (5 bases). Germline V CDR1 and CDR2: KGHSH, LQKENI. This CDR3 comprises 14 residues. Trimming cost V 4 bases and J 6 bases, with 13 bases left between them. The CDR3 spells CASSRNPAGNEQFF. The CDR3, as DNA: TGTGCCAGCTCACGAAACCCCGCGGGCAATGAGCAGTTCTTC.

The V and J genes are TRBV23-1 and TRBJ1-1, with D unresolved. TRBV23-1 is known as an ORF, though its function is uncertain. Trimming removed 0 bases at V and 6 bases at J, with 11 bases between. The CDR3 totals 14 residues. The CDR3, as DNA: TGCGCCAGCAGTCAATCTGACGGGCGCGCTGAAGCTTTCTTT. It yields the protein CASSQSDGRAEAFF.

The V gene is TRBV19, the J gene TRBJ2-3; a possible D gene is TRBD1 (5 bases). Germline V gene sequence: CDR1 LNHDA, CDR2 SQIVND (reference sequence). This CDR3 contains 12 residues. V dropped 6 bases and J dropped 1 base, with 5 bases sitting between them. CDR3 residues: CASRGRTDTQYF. Here the CDR3 DNA reads TGTGCCAGTAGGGGGCGCACAGATACGCAGTATTTT.